Each of the 19 T cell receptor beta chains below was sequenced from the same sample in a study of T cell changes during pregnancy in multiple sclerosis. The data were produced by immunoSEQ multiplex PCR, yet TCRdb's version contains in-frame clones alone and is incomplete. Here the sample spans 75,000 to 100,000 clones, just over 90% being singletons. Sequencing used peripheral blood, obtained after pregnancy. These receptors all stem from a female donor in good health, enrolled as a control in a pregnancy study.

The V and J genes are TRBV15 and TRBJ2-1; D is uncertain. V shed 5 bases and J shed 8 bases, with 16 bases lying between them. The CDR3 contains 14 residues. The V gene's germline CDR1 is LNHNV and CDR2 YYDKDF (reference sequence). This CDR3 is CATSLREPVDEQFF. The CDR3 DNA reads TGTGCCACCAGCCTTCGAGAGCCTGTGGATGAGCAGTTCTTC.

The chain recombines TRBV6-6 with TRBJ2-7, with TRBD1 identical over 8 bases. J was trimmed by 2 bases and V by 2 bases; bases with no gene match: 2. Germline CDR1 is MNHNY and CDR2 is SVGAGI (reference sequence). This CDR3 is 14 amino acids long. The DNA for the CDR3 is TGTGCCAGCAGTTACGGACAGGGTCCCTACGAGCAGTACTTC. The encoded protein is CASSYGQGPYEQYF.

This clone was detected only once. The CDR3 DNA sequence: TGTGCCAGCAGTTTGGGTCCGGGGACTGAAGCTTTCTTT. It specifies CASSLGPGTEAFF. The rearrangement uses TRBV27 and TRBJ1-1; no clear D gene. The CDR3 runs to 13 residues. Germline lookup yields CDR1 MNHEY and CDR2 SMNVEV (reference sequence). Between the trimmed V and J ends, which lost 3 bases and 5 bases, there was a span of 10 bases.

The J gene is TRBJ1-1, the V gene TRBV5-1; TRBD1 matches 8 bases. Germline V CDR1 and CDR2: SGHRS, YFSETQ. The CDR3 extends over 17 amino acids. The V segment lost 4 bases and the J segment 3 bases; nucleotides outside the gene matches: 14. CDR3 region: CASSARGRGREDTEAFF. CDR3 in DNA: TGCGCCAGCAGCGCCCGGGGCAGGGGGCGTGAGGACACTGAAGCTTTCTTT.

The chain is built from TRBV2 and TRBJ2-5; possible D gene TRBD2, 7 bases. The J call is uncertain, as TRBJ2-7 better fits the DNA end. Germline values: CDR1 SNHLY, CDR2 FYNNEI. This CDR3 spans 15 amino acids. For the CDR3, the DNA is TGTGCCAGCAGAACGCGGGGGCCGAGCTCCTACGAGCAGTACTTC. Its translation is CASRTRGPSSYEQYF.

The genes are TRBV5-1 and TRBJ2-7; D call uncertain. The V end lost 0 bases, the J end lost 1 base, and 14 bases lay between the germline ends. Per germline, CDR1 SGHRS and CDR2 YFSETQ. The CDR3 has 16 residues. In DNA, the CDR3 is TGCGCCAGCAGCTTGGGGGCCCTCTCAAAGTCCTACGAGCAGTACTTC. It codes for CASSLGALSKSYEQYF.

This chain links TRBV12-5 with TRBJ1-1, with a tentative D call TRBD1 (5 bases). The CDR3 sequence is 20 residues long. CDR1 and CDR2 (germline): LGHNT, FRNRAP. V lost 0 bases and J 3 bases, leaving 26 bases between the germline ends. CDR3 protein: CASGLVLSFLAGPRDTEAFF. The CDR3 DNA reads as TGTGCTAGTGGTTTGGTACTCTCTTTTCTGGCAGGACCCAGGGACACTGAAGCTTTCTTT.

The CDR3 is CASSEQGQGYGYTF. The CDR3 DNA sequence: TGTGCCAGCAGTGAACAGGGGCAGGGCTATGGCTACACCTTC. The chain couples TRBV2 to TRBJ1-2; D perhaps matches TRBD1 (6 bases). V shed 2 bases and J shed 4 bases, with 11 bases lying between them. This CDR3 has 14 residues. Germline V gene lookup returns CDR1 SNHLY and CDR2 FYNNEI.

V and J are TRBV5-6 and TRBJ1-2; 7 bases are a match to TRBD1. This CDR3 contains 15 residues. Per germline, CDR1 SGHDT and CDR2 YYEEEE. The V and J ends lost 6 bases and 0 bases, in that order; junction bases with no gene match: 8. CDR3: CASNIQGEANYGYTF. CDR3 bases: TGTGCCAGCAATATTCAGGGGGAAGCTAACTATGGCTACACCTTC.

This rearrangement joins TRBV27 to TRBJ2-1, with 7 bases identical to TRBD2. With V trimmed by 7 bases and J by 2 bases, 5 bases remained unmatched. The CDR3 contains 14 residues. Germline CDR1 MNHEY, CDR2 SMNVEV (reference sequence). CDR3 loop: CASNVGGPYNEQFF. As DNA, the CDR3 is TGTGCCAGCAATGTGGGAGGGCCCTACAATGAGCAGTTCTTC.

This chain uses TRBV2 with TRBJ2-3; D is uncertain. V dropped 8 bases and J dropped 4 bases, with 7 bases sitting between them. This CDR3 contains 11 residues. Per germline, CDR1 SNHLY and CDR2 FYNNEI. The DNA for the CDR3 is TGTGCCAGCCTGGCGGCAGATACGCAGTATTTT. Translated, it gives CASLAADTQYF.

This chain connects TRBV28 to TRBJ1-2; possibly TRBD1 for D (5 bases). The CDR3 is 16 residues long. The V gene lost 6 bases and the J gene lost 5 bases, with 22 bases spanning the gap. Germline lookup yields CDR1 MDHEN and CDR2 SYDVKM. CDR3 sequence: CASRVTGQGLGYGYTF. The CDR3 DNA sequence: TGTGCCAGCAGGGTAACCGGGCAGGGCTTGGGGTATGGCTACACCTTC.

This rearrangement joins TRBV5-1 to TRBJ1-5; TRBD1 aligns across 9 bases. Germline CDR1 is SGHRS and CDR2 is YFSETQ. The CDR3 covers 15 residues. The V segment lost 0 bases and the J segment 4 bases; nucleotides outside the gene matches: 2. CDR3 region: CASSLAGTGNQPQHF. The CDR3 DNA sequence: TGCGCCAGCAGCTTGGCCGGGACAGGGAATCAGCCCCAGCATTTT. Full variable domain (outside the CDR3, taken from reference TRBV5-1 and TRBJ1-5): KAGVTQTPRYLIKTRGQQVTLSCSPISGHRSVSWYQQTPGQGLQFLFEYFSETQRNKGNFPGRFSGRQFSNSRSEMNVSTLELGDSALYLCASSLAGTGNQPQHFGDGTRLSIL.

The rearrangement joins TRBV7-9 to TRBJ2-5; D is ambiguous. The CDR3 has 13 residues. Germline V gene sequence: CDR1 SEHNR, CDR2 FQNEAQ (reference sequence). Trimming took 1 base from V and 2 from J, leaving 5 bases between them. The CDR3 protein is CASSLVGQETQYF. For the CDR3, the DNA is TGTGCCAGCAGCTTAGTCGGGCAAGAGACCCAGTACTTC. Full variable domain (rest looked up from reference TRBV7-9 and TRBJ2-5): DTGVSQNPRHKITKRGQNVTFRCDPISEHNRLYWYRQTLGQGPEFLTYFQNEAQLEKSRLLSDRFSAERPKGSFSTLEIQRTEQGDSAMYLCASSLVGQETQYFGPGTRLLVL.

The genes are TRBV5-5 and TRBJ1-2; D may be TRBD1 (5 bases). This CDR3 spans 15 amino acids. The V end was cut by 0 bases, the J end by 2 bases, with 11 bases between. Looked up from germline, CDR1 is SGHKS and CDR2 is YYEKEE (reference sequence). CDR3 amino acids: CASSLAPGPNYGYTF. The CDR3 nucleotides are TGTGCCAGCAGCTTGGCGCCAGGGCCCAACTATGGCTACACCTTC.

This clone was picked up a small number of times. The chain employs TRBV5-1 and TRBJ2-2, with D possibly being TRBD1 (5 bases). Trimming stripped 1 base from V and 4 bases from J, with 14 bases between. Per germline, CDR1 SGHRS and CDR2 YFSETQ. The CDR3 has 16 residues. CDR3 loop: CASSLRTQAPTGELFF. In DNA, the CDR3 is TGCGCCAGCAGCTTGCGCACACAGGCCCCCACCGGGGAGCTGTTTTTT. Using reference TRBV5-1 and TRBJ2-2 for the parts outside the CDR3, the full variable domain is KAGVTQTPRYLIKTRGQQVTLSCSPISGHRSVSWYQQTPGQGLQFLFEYFSETQRNKGNFPGRFSGRQFSNSRSEMNVSTLELGDSALYLCASSLRTQAPTGELFFGEGSRLTVL.

The CDR3 nucleotides read TGCGCCAGCAGCCAAGGTTTGGGGGGGCCTAATGAAAAACTGTTTTTT. Its translation is CASSQGLGGPNEKLFF. This chain connects TRBV4-1 to TRBJ1-4; a possible D gene is TRBD1 (6 bases). CDR3 length: 16 amino acids. V was trimmed by 1 base and J by 3 bases, leaving 12 bases between them. In germline, CDR1 is MGHRA, CDR2 YSYEKL.

Concerning this clone: This CDR3 is also generated by other DNA sequences in the sample. The chain combines TRBV7-6 with TRBJ2-2; D is uncertain. The length of the CDR3 is 12 residues. Germline V gives CDR1 SGHVS, CDR2 FNYEAQ. V was shortened by 6 bases and J by 3 bases, with 5 bases between the two germline ends. The CDR3 loop is CASSPDTGELFF. In DNA form, the CDR3 reads TGTGCCAGCAGTCCGGACACCGGGGAGCTGTTTTTT.

The chain has TRBV7-9 and TRBJ2-7; unclear D gene. The CDR3 runs 13 residues. V shed 6 bases and J shed 6 bases, with 15 bases lying between them. Germline CDR1 and CDR2: SEHNR and FQNEAQ (reference sequence). Written as DNA, the CDR3 is TGTGCCAGCAGTTCGAGTTCAGCGCGCGAGCAGTACTTC. It codes for CASSSSSAREQYF.